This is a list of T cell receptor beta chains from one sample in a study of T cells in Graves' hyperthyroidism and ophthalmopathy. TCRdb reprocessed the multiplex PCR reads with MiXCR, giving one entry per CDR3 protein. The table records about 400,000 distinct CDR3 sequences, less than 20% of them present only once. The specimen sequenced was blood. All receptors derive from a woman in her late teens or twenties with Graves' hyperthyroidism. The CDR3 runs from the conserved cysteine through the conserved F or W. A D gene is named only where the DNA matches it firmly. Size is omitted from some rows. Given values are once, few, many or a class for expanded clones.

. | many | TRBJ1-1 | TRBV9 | TGTGCCAGCAGCGTTGGAAAGCGGGTCAATATGAACACTGAAGCTTTCTTT | CASSVGKRVNMNTEAFF
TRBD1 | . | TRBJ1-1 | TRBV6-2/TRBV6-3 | TGTGCCAGCAGTTACGTCTCAGGGACAGGGTTCGTATTACGCACTGAAGCTTTCTTT | CASSYVSGTGFVLRTEAFF
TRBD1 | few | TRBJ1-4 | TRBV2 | TGTGCCAGCAGTATAGCGGGACAGCCTAATGAAAAACTGTTTTTT | CASSIAGQPNEKLFF
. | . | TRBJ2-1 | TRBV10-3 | TGTGCCATCAGTGCGATTAGCGGTTCAGCCTACAATGAGCAGCTCTTC | CAISAISGSAYNEQLF
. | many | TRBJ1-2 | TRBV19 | TGTGCCAGTACTACTCTACAGGGAATGGATGGCTACACCTTC | CASTTLQGMDGYTF
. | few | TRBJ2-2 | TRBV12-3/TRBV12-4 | TGTGCCAGCAGGCGGGACGGAATGAACACCGGGGAGCTGTTTTTT | CASRRDGMNTGELFF
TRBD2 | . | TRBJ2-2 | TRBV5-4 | TGTGCCAGCAGGCGAGCGGGAGGGCGGACCGGGGAGCTGTTTTTT | CASRRAGGRTGELFF
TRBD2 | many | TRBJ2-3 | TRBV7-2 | TGTGCCAGCAGCTTAATCTTGAGCGGGACTAGCCGGTTAGATACGCAGTATTTT | CASSLILSGTSRLDTQYF
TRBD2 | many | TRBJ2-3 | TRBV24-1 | TGTGCCACCAGTGATTTGTCGGCGGGAGTACAAGGTACGCAGTATTTT | CATSDLSAGVQGTQYF
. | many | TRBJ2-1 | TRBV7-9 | TGTGCCAGCAGCTTATCGACGGTGGGCAGTGAGCAGTTCTTC | CASSLSTVGSEQFF
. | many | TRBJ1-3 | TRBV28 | TGTGCCAGCAGTTTAGCCGGAAACACCATATATTTT | CASSLAGNTIYF
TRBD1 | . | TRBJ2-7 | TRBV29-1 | TGCAGCGTTGGTAGGACAGGGTCCTACGAGCAGTACTTC | CSVGRTGSYEQYF
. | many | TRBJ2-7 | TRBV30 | TGTGCCTGGAGAAAATTATCCAGCTCCTACGAGCAGTACTTC | CAWRKLSSSYEQYF
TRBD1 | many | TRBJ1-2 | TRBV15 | TGTGCCACCAGCAGGGGACAGGAGGATGGCTACACCTTC | CATSRGQEDGYTF
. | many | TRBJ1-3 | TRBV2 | TGTGCCAGCAGTGAAGCCCGCGGGGTCGCTGGAAACACCATATATTTT | CASSEARGVAGNTIYF
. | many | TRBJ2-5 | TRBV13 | TGTGCCAGCAGCTTAGGACCGTACCAAGAGACCCAGTACTTC | CASSLGPYQETQYF